This TCR beta chain was sequenced in a study of cytomegalovirus exposure and HLA in healthy donors (dated by TCRdb to about 2017). Regarding the complete study: An earlier analysis of some 620 of the donors reported about 280 Gb of sequence data and 100 million to 120 million unique TCR beta sequences obtained from 150 million to 200 million T cells. About 310 gigabases of sequencing data and 70 million to 100 million unique TCR sequences were included in an early release covering 550 to 650 HLA-typed donors. Of the roughly 420 genotyped donors, 75% to 85% were placed in the genetic ancestry cluster associated with self-reported Caucasian donors. The study aimed to test whether signatures of past pathogen exposure could be identified by cataloging public T cell receptors. Using immunosequencing, the study profiled T cell repertoires from roughly 650 subjects and related those repertoires to cytomegalovirus serostatus. In addition to the first cohort of 650 to 750 subjects, a separate validation cohort of about 120 different subjects was used. To predict cytomegalovirus infection status, the study brought together high-throughput TCR immunosequencing, statistical association of individual TCRs with disease status, and machine learning. To study patterns of TCR occurrence, a later analysis re-analyzed previously published TCR beta repertoires from 666 donors and added high-resolution HLA genotyping. The later analysis used no new phenotypic data to find candidate immune exposures, relying instead on TCR beta sequences and their occurrence across donors. To decide whether each TCR beta V gene segment behaved as functional or pseudogenic, an earlier analysis of 587 of the donors relied on high-throughput TCR beta sequencing. Donor age, sex, ethnicity and CMV serostatus were compiled together with the repertoire data. A later genetic analysis took genome-wide SNP genotypes for about three fifths of the 666 donors and used that subset as a discovery cohort. Every repertoire in the discovery cohort had been generated on one and the same sequencing platform. HLA typing covered class I and class II loci at four-digit resolution. The number of donors typed differed by locus, with about 629-630 for A, B, C, DRB1 and DQB1, over 500 for DQA1, 600 to 610 for DPA1, and some 440 for DPB1. Four or five DR-DQ haplotypes were handled as single units for association and clustering because linkage in the cohort was strong. Across some 400 genotyped donors of the cohort, an average of approximately 220,000 unique TCR beta nucleotide sequences per donor were sequenced, and 15% to 20% of those sequences were non-productive. General study outcomes and caveats: Cytomegalovirus status was reported to be diagnosed by the classifier with high specificity and sensitivity in both the original and validation cohorts. At a false discovery rate of 0.05, a later analysis linked 16,000 or so TCR beta sequences to specific HLA alleles. A later analysis reported that several top co-occurrence clusters appeared linked to parvovirus B19, influenza, CMV and Epstein-Barr virus. CMV serostatus was the only immune exposure information available for the cohort. Linkage disequilibrium might explain the correlated functional status among segregating V segments, but an unknown experimental factor could not be ruled out. Across donors, most TCR sequences were observed very rarely, whereas some public TCRs were present in many individuals. It was suggested by the authors that the approach could potentially be generalized to other disease states and immunological phenotypes. Compared with equally common non-associated chains, HLA-associated TCR beta chains in a later analysis were more clonally expanded and had lower generation probabilities. The earlier analysis of 587 of the donors excluded some 15 rarely observed V segments, including chromosome 9 orphons, because counts were too low. Most CMV-associated TCR beta chains appeared to be HLA-restricted in a later analysis, and the HLA associations seemed to be driven largely by CMV exposure. A total of fewer than 200 TCR beta chains were listed by the study as associated with cytomegalovirus. In this cohort, only TCR beta chains were sequenced, and detectable features were limited by the absence of alpha or paired-chain data. A further reported finding was that TCR beta sequences accurately predicted the HLA-A and HLA-B alleles for most subjects in the first cohort. Broadly in line with IMGT annotations, most TCR beta V segments showed up in productive rearrangements about 90% or about 30% of the time in an earlier analysis of around 600 of the donors. When HLA alleles, especially DR and DQ, strongly co-occurred, TCR associations were difficult to assign to individual alleles. Because some donors lacked HLA typing at each locus, the association tests relied only on the typed subset. In a later analysis, the rate of TCR association differed among HLA loci, with DRB1 alleles having the most associated TCRs and HLA-C alleles having the fewest. Three of the identified cytomegalovirus-associated TCR beta chains were confirmed in vitro to be specific for cytomegalovirus antigens. Presence/absence analyses assumed roughly uniform sequencing depth across donors, an assumption that may not hold. The sequencing pipeline was judged likely to have produced a cluster of highly shared sequence variants as a technical artifact. V-gene and J-gene trimming of TCR beta chains was associated with a missense DCLRE1C variant in a later genetic analysis, and the association was replicated in an independent cohort. Compared with the approximately 670-donor mean, donors in an Asian-associated ancestry cluster had fewer N-insertions in productive TCRs, according to a later genetic analysis.

In total, over 600 healthy bone marrow donors made up the cohort. All cohort members were sampled while nominally healthy, although unrecorded immune exposures were likely present. The donor was CMV seropositive and belonged to the group of 250 to 300 seropositive cohort members. Each donor provided a peripheral blood sample, and peripheral blood mononuclear cells were used for TCR beta sequencing. Genomic DNA was extracted from the blood cell samples with the Qiagen DNeasy Blood Extraction Kit. In regard to this clone: There is no known antigen for this receptor. No qualities accompany the bases; no much larger clone lies one base away.

Library preparation was by the immunoSEQ multiplex PCR assay. For the multiplex PCR, a mixture combining 60 forward primers for TCR Vbeta segments and 13 reverse primers for TCR Jbeta segments was used. Amplification of the CDR3 region of rearranged TCR beta genes was performed with a multiplex PCR assay on genomic DNA. The amplified TCR beta libraries were sequenced on the Illumina HiSeq System as 87-base-pair reads. The authors processed their data as follows. A later analysis tallied about 77 million unique TCR beta chains across the 660 or so repertoires, and 10 million to 11 million of those chains were shared by two or more donors. Raw reads were error-corrected and collapsed into unique sequences by a nearest-neighbor algorithm in which closely related sequences were merged to remove PCR and sequencing errors. To assign V, D and J gene segments, CDR3 sequences were aligned to IMGT reference sequences. For a sequence to be retained, a match of at least six nucleotides was required to both a V gene segment and a J gene segment. A rearrangement counted as productive if the CDR3 had no stop codons and remained in frame with V and J, and every other rearrangement counted as non-productive. Following IMGT convention, CDR3 was defined as the stretch from the second conserved V-encoded cysteine up to the conserved J-encoded phenylalanine. The earlier analysis of some 580 of the donors excluded any sequence lacking an unambiguous match to a single V gene segment. An earlier analysis of 550 to 650 of the donors classified V segments as functional when productive rearrangements were above 56.7% and as segregating when the standard deviation between donors was above 5%. A statistical classification framework was built to diagnose cytomegalovirus status from the catalog of TCR beta chain sequences. V and J gene assignment, in a later analysis, came from comparing TCR nucleotide sequences with IMGT/GENE-DB human TR gene sequences. Using the TCRdist pipeline, a later analysis assigned CDR3 sequences along with most-parsimonious VDJ recombination scenarios. In a later analysis, every TCR beta chain was defined by the combination of its CDR3 amino acid sequence and its V-gene family, and reads without a unique V-gene family were dropped. As a way to deal with suspected cross-contamination and a sequencing artifact, a later analysis dropped nearly 600 nucleotide sequences that were highly shared and had low generation probability. A later analysis calculated a clonal expansion index for each public chain from normalized within-repertoire ranks of inferred template counts. A later analysis computed generation probabilities with a VDJ recombination model fitted to out-of-frame rearrangements, and checked the results against IGoR. A later analysis scored TCR-TCR, TCR-HLA and TCR-CMV co-occurrence with hypergeometric tests, applying a repertoire-size bias correction to TCR pairs. False discovery rates were estimated in a later analysis by permuting HLA or CMV assignments 20 times. A later analysis grouped co-occurring TCRs with DBSCAN, adding TCRdist sequence similarity when clustering within HLA-allele-positive subsets. For co-occurrence clustering, repertoires with fewer than 30,000 or more than 120,000 public chains were excluded, along with 4 to 6 repertoires with anomalous nucleotide sharing. TCRdb carries this immuneACCESS record with in-frame sequences only. Its versions omit some clonotypes, under half of them owing to an unresolved V gene in the studies checked, with the rest unexplained. The D gene and trimming were derived from the DNA, and the V and J assignments and clone size from that table. The table for this sample lists 200,000 to 300,000 clones; 84% of them were counted only once. 1.5% to 2% of the sample belongs to the ten largest clones.

Sequencing was performed on PBMCs. The source is a middle-aged woman in good health and CMV-seropositive.

The DNA sequence follows: TGTGCCAGCAGCCCACTAGGAAACGCAGATACGCAGTATTTT. It specifies CASSPLGNADTQYF. Recombination joined TRBV27 with TRBJ2-3, and the D gene may be TRBD2, 5 bases matching. V loses 6 bases of germline sequence and J loses 4 bases, and the interval between the two ends is 14 bases. CDR1 and CDR2 were assigned from the germline V gene (reference sequence) as MNHEY and SMNVEV. From cysteine to phenylalanine, the CDR3 is 14 amino acids long. Only CDR3 DNA remains: 42 bases, in frame from the first base.